The 31 T cell receptor beta chains given below trace back to one sample, sequenced in a study of OX40 agonist ivuxolimab in advanced cancers. The library was built by means of the immunoSEQ multiplex PCR assay. Drawn from immuneACCESS, this table holds only the in-frame rearrangements with V and J called that TCRdb kept. Clones are partly lost; checked studies trace under half to an unresolved V gene and leave the rest unexplained. The sample table records about 59,000 clones; 82% of these occur just once. Under 0.6% of the sample goes to the ten largest clones. Material: CD4+ or CD8+ T cells sorted from blood, obtained in a trial of the OX40 agonist ivuxolimab. The origin of the receptors is an adult with an advanced solid tumor such as melanoma, head and neck, liver or kidney cancer.

V and J are TRBV7-2 and TRBJ2-7, with 9 bases matching TRBD2. This CDR3 has 15 amino acids. Trimming removed 1 base from V and 3 bases from J; junction bases left unmatched: 4. CDR1 is SGHTA and CDR2 is FQGNSA in the germline V gene. The CDR3, as DNA: TGTGCCAGCAGCTTAGGGACTAGCGTGGACTACGAGCAGTACTTC. It translates to CASSLGTSVDYEQYF.

The chain uses TRBV28 and TRBJ2-5, with a weak D call TRBD1 (5 bases). CDR3 size: 15 residues. V was clipped by 3 bases and J by 2 bases, with 13 bases between them. Germline V gives CDR1 MDHEN, CDR2 SYDVKM. The CDR3 nucleotides read TGTGCCAGCAGTTTCACTCAGGGATGGCAAGAGACCCAGTACTTC. This sequence encodes CASSFTQGWQETQYF.

This sequence joins TRBV6-4 and TRBJ2-3; D ambiguous. Trimming removed 3 bases at V and 3 bases at J, with 10 bases between. CDR3 length: 14 residues. CDR1 and CDR2 (germline): MRHNA, SNTAGT. CDR3 residues: CASSEVLFTDTQYF. Here the CDR3 DNA reads TGTGCCAGCAGTGAGGTTCTGTTTACAGATACGCAGTATTTT.

The chain has TRBV11-2 and TRBJ2-7; D may be TRBD2 (6 bases). This CDR3 is 15 amino acids long. V lost 1 base to trimming and J lost 3 bases, with 13 bases between them. Germline CDR1 and CDR2: SGHAT and FQNNGV. This chain's CDR3 is CASSLVGGGYYEQYF. The CDR3 DNA follows: TGTGCCAGCAGCTTAGTGGGAGGCGGCTACTACGAGCAGTACTTC.

There are a few counts of this clone. The chain recombines TRBV11-2 with TRBJ1-2; TRBD1 matches at 7 bases. The CDR3 runs to 15 residues. The junction had 6 bases not matched to a gene; V was cut back by 0 bases and J by 5 bases. Germline V gene sequence: CDR1 SGHAT, CDR2 FQNNGV. The CDR3 DNA reads as TGTGCCAGCAGCTTAGATGCCAGGGGGGGATATGGCTACACCTTC. Its translation is CASSLDARGGYGYTF.

The V call is TRBV5-1, the J call TRBJ2-2; D remains unclear. The CDR3 is 13 residues long. The germline gives CDR1 SGHRS, CDR2 YFSETQ. Trimming removed 1 base from V and 3 bases from J, with 4 bases in between. The CDR3 here is CASSLWDTGELFF. CDR3 bases: TGCGCCAGCAGCTTGTGGGACACCGGGGAGCTGTTTTTT.

The chain recombines TRBV11-2 with TRBJ1-1; 7 nucleotides align to TRBD1. The germline gives CDR1 SGHAT, CDR2 FQNNGV. The ends lost 5 bases at V and 2 bases at J; junction bases unmatched: 11. This CDR3 is built from 16 residues. CDR3 loop: CASSITGDAGNTEAFF. CDR3 nucleotide sequence: TGTGCCAGCAGCATCACAGGGGACGCGGGCAACACTGAAGCTTTCTTT. Full variable domain (remainder filled in from reference TRBV11-2 and TRBJ1-1): EAGVAQSPRYKIIEKRQSVAFWCNPISGHATLYWYQQILGQGPKLLIQFQNNGVVDDSQLPKDRFSAERLKGVDSTLKIQPAKLEDSAVYLCASSITGDAGNTEAFFGQGTRLTVV.

V and J are TRBV28 and TRBJ1-2; D remains ambiguous. Germline V lookup: CDR1 MDHEN, CDR2 SYDVKM. The CDR3 extends over 16 amino acids. The V end lost 6 bases, the J end lost 2 bases, and 19 bases lay between the germline ends. CDR3 sequence: CASRPLQLETNYGYTF. The CDR3 DNA sequence: TGTGCCAGCAGACCCTTACAACTGGAAACGAACTATGGCTACACCTTC.

This chain uses TRBV10-3 with TRBJ1-1; weak D call: TRBD1 (5 bases). The germline V and J ends were trimmed by 5 bases and 4 bases, with 20 bases remaining between them. The CDR3 has 16 residues. From germline, CDR1 is ENHRY and CDR2 SYGVKD. CDR3 in DNA: TGTGCCATCAGTAAACCTACCGGATGGGGGGGCACTGAAGCTTTCTTT. This encodes CAISKPTGWGGTEAFF.

The CDR3 bases are TGTGCCTGGAAGCAGGGGGCTTACACTGAAGCTTTCTTT. Amino acid sequence: CAWKQGAYTEAFF. The chain carries TRBV30 and TRBJ1-1; 8 bases map to TRBD1. The CDR3 is made up of 13 amino acids. V shed 4 bases, J shed 3 bases, and the junction held 4 bases outside the gene matches. Germline-derived CDR1 and CDR2 are GTSNPN and SVGIG (reference sequence).

The chain recombines TRBV6-1 with TRBJ1-2, with no clear D. Germline values: CDR1 MNHNS, CDR2 SASEGT. V was cut by 2 bases and J by 7 bases, with 11 bases left in between. This CDR3 spans 13 amino acids. The CDR3 sequence: CASSEFIGVGYTF. The CDR3 coding sequence is TGTGCCAGCAGTGAATTTATCGGGGTTGGCTACACCTTC.

This clone was seen a few times. The rearrangement uses TRBV5-5 and TRBJ1-1; possible D gene TRBD1, 5 bases. This CDR3 comprises 15 residues. Germline-derived CDR1 and CDR2 are SGHKS and YYEKEE (reference sequence). V was shortened by 3 bases and J by 1 base, with 13 bases between the two germline ends. This CDR3 is CASSWGRGRNTEAFF. The CDR3 DNA sequence: TGTGCCAGCAGCTGGGGACGGGGGAGGAACACTGAAGCTTTCTTT. Together with reference TRBV5-5 and TRBJ1-1, the CDR3 gives the full variable domain: DAGVTQSPTHLIKTRGQQVTLRCSPISGHKSVSWYQQVLGQGPQFIFQYYEKEERGRGNFPDRFSARQFPNYSSELNVNALLLGDSALYLCASSWGRGRNTEAFFGQGTRLTVV.

This chain links TRBV7-9 with TRBJ2-7; D uncertain. Germline assignment: CDR1 SEHNR and CDR2 FQNEAQ (reference sequence). The CDR3 contains 12 residues. The V and J ends lost 4 bases and 2 bases respectively, with 6 bases between them. The CDR3 is CASSSNTYEQYF. Here the CDR3 DNA reads TGTGCCAGCAGCTCGAACACCTACGAGCAGTACTTC. The full variable domain, completed using reference TRBV7-9 and TRBJ2-7, is DTGVSQNPRHKITKRGQNVTFRCDPISEHNRLYWYRQTLGQGPEFLTYFQNEAQLEKSRLLSDRFSAERPKGSFSTLEIQRTEQGDSAMYLCASSSNTYEQYFGPGTRLTVT.

The chain is built from TRBV27 and TRBJ1-2; 7 bases agree with TRBD1. V lost 6 bases, J lost 7 bases, and 8 bases stayed unmatched. This CDR3 has 13 residues. From germline, CDR1 is MNHEY and CDR2 SMNVEV (reference sequence). The CDR3 reads CASSAGTAPGYTF. CDR3 nucleotide sequence: TGTGCCAGCAGCGCCGGGACAGCGCCTGGCTACACCTTC.

The chain has TRBV9 and TRBJ1-2; D might be TRBD1 (6 bases). V lost 0 bases and J 10 bases, leaving 13 bases between the germline ends. The germline V gene encodes CDR1 SGDLS and CDR2 YYNGEE. The CDR3 is made up of 13 amino acids. CDR3 nucleotide sequence: TGTGCCAGCAGCGTAGCGACTGAGGGGGACTACACCTTC. It encodes CASSVATEGDYTF.

CDR3 bases: TGCGCCAGCAGTAAATCCCCAGGGGGTAGCACTGAAGCTTTCTTT. It codes for CASSKSPGGSTEAFF. The chain is built from TRBV5-1 and TRBJ1-1; the match to TRBD1 covers 7 bases. The germline V gene has CDR1 SGHRS and CDR2 YFSETQ. This CDR3 has 15 residues. V lost 5 bases, J lost 4 bases, and 11 bases stayed unmatched.

V usage is TRBV5-1 and J usage is TRBJ2-1, with D hard to call. Trimming removed 0 bases at V and 5 bases at J, with 6 bases between. The V gene's germline CDR1 is SGHRS and CDR2 YFSETQ. The CDR3 consists of 13 residues. Here the CDR3 DNA reads TGCGCCAGCAGCTTGGGTGTAGACAATGAGCAGTTCTTC. This gives the protein CASSLGVDNEQFF. The whole variable domain, filled in from reference TRBV5-1 and TRBJ2-1, reads KAGVTQTPRYLIKTRGQQVTLSCSPISGHRSVSWYQQTPGQGLQFLFEYFSETQRNKGNFPGRFSGRQFSNSRSEMNVSTLELGDSALYLCASSLGVDNEQFFGPGTRLTVL.

This rearrangement joins TRBV15 to TRBJ2-1; D perhaps matches TRBD2 (5 bases). This CDR3 comprises 15 residues. CDR1 and CDR2 (germline): LNHNV, YYDKDF (reference sequence). V shed 0 bases and J shed 3 bases, with 9 bases lying between them. Written as DNA, the CDR3 is TGTGCCACCAGCAGAGATTCGGGGAACTACAATGAGCAGTTCTTC. Translated, it gives CATSRDSGNYNEQFF.

The rearrangement uses TRBV5-1 and TRBJ2-7; 13 bases agree with TRBD2. The CDR3 spans 16 residues. Germline V gene data show CDR1 as SGHRS and CDR2 as YFSETQ. The trim removed 0 bases at V and 3 bases at J, leaving 3 bases unmatched. The CDR3 sequence: CASSLGGTSGIYEQYF. The DNA of the CDR3 is TGCGCCAGCAGCTTGGGGGGGACTAGCGGGATCTACGAGCAGTACTTC.

The chain uses TRBV7-6 and TRBJ2-2; D unclear. Germline lookup yields CDR1 SGHVS and CDR2 FNYEAQ. The CDR3 runs to 14 residues. Trimming took 8 bases from V and 1 from J, leaving 11 bases between them. CDR3 residues: CASVGLKNTGELFF. CDR3 DNA: TGTGCCAGCGTCGGGTTGAAGAACACCGGGGAGCTGTTTTTT.

V is TRBV10-2 and J is TRBJ2-5; 9 bases fit TRBD2. The CDR3 extends over 16 amino acids. Losses at the gene ends were 4 bases for V and 5 bases for J; bases not matched to a gene: 11. Germline V gene lookup returns CDR1 WSHSY and CDR2 SAAADI. In nucleotides, the CDR3 is TGCGCCAGCAGTGGTTCGACTAGCGGCCCGTGGGAGACCCAGTACTTC. Protein product: CASSGSTSGPWETQYF.

This sequence joins TRBV19 and TRBJ1-5; no reliable D call. The CDR3 contains 15 residues. CDR1 and CDR2 (germline): LNHDA, SQIVND (reference sequence). The germline V and J ends were trimmed by 5 bases and 8 bases, with 19 bases remaining between them. The CDR3 region is CASSPGPARRKPQHF. The CDR3 DNA sequence: TGTGCCAGTAGTCCCGGCCCCGCCAGGCGGAAGCCCCAGCATTTT.

The J gene is TRBJ1-2, the V gene TRBV4-3; TRBD1 matches at 9 bases. The V gene's germline CDR1 is LGHNA and CDR2 YSLEER. J gave up 6 bases and V 4 bases, and 6 bases lay outside the gene matches. This CDR3 contains 14 residues. DNA for the CDR3: TGCGCCAGCAGCCCCCGGGACAGGGAGAATGGCTACACCTTC. Amino acid sequence: CASSPRDRENGYTF.

The DNA of the CDR3 is TGTGCCAGTAGTAGGGATTATGAGCAGTTCTTC. Amino acids: CASSRDYEQFF. The chain carries TRBV19 and TRBJ2-1; unclear D gene. V was cut by 4 bases and J by 8 bases, with 6 bases left in between. Germline values: CDR1 LNHDA, CDR2 SQIVND (reference sequence). CDR3 length: 11 amino acids.

In its sample, this clone was seen once. The chain combines TRBV28 with TRBJ1-5; 7 bases are a match to TRBD1. Trimming removed 5 bases from V and 5 bases from J; junction bases left unmatched: 3. CDR1 and CDR2 from the germline V gene are MDHEN and SYDVKM. This CDR3 has 13 amino acids. The CDR3 loop is CASSRTGDQPQHF. The DNA of the CDR3 is TGTGCCAGCAGTCGGACAGGAGATCAGCCCCAGCATTTT. The variable domain in full, completed from reference TRBV28 and TRBJ1-5, reads DVKVTQSSRYLVKRTGEKVFLECVQDMDHENMFWYRQDPGLGLRLIYFSYDVKMKEKGDIPEGYSVSREKKERFSLILESASTNQTSMYLCASSRTGDQPQHFGDGTRLSIL.

This clone was found a few times. CDR3 loop: CASTPGLAGHFGNEQFF. The CDR3 DNA is TGTGCCAGCACCCCGGGACTAGCGGGACATTTTGGCAATGAGCAGTTCTTC. The chain has TRBV14 and TRBJ2-1; TRBD2 aligns across 13 bases. The germline V gene has CDR1 SGHDN and CDR2 FVKESK. The CDR3 is made up of 17 amino acids. J lost 6 bases, V lost 7 bases, and 12 bases had no gene match.

V and J are TRBV9 and TRBJ2-2, with TRBD2 matching over 7 bases. Germline CDR1 is SGDLS and CDR2 is YYNGEE. The CDR3 spans 15 residues. V trimming: 0 bases; J trimming: 2 bases; junction bases outside the gene matches: 1. The chain's CDR3 is CASSVASGNTGELFF. The CDR3, as DNA: TGTGCCAGCAGCGTAGCTAGCGGAAACACCGGGGAGCTGTTTTTT.

This clone was detected only a few times. CDR3 bases: TGTGCCAGTAGTGAGACAGGGTACAATCAGCCCCAGCATTTT. Translation: CASSETGYNQPQHF. The chain joins TRBV19 to TRBJ1-5; the match to TRBD1 covers 7 bases. Germline CDR1 LNHDA, CDR2 SQIVND (reference sequence). The V and J ends lost 5 bases and 3 bases, in that order; junction bases with no gene match: 4. CDR3 length: 14 residues.

The rearrangement joins TRBV2 to TRBJ2-3; D is unresolved. The V end was cut by 7 bases, the J end by 2 bases, with 16 bases between. Per the germline V gene, CDR1 is SNHLY and CDR2 is FYNNEI. CDR3 size: 15 residues. Written as DNA, the CDR3 is TGTGCCAGCACCCCCGAATTAGAGACCACAGATACGCAGTATTTT. It translates to CASTPELETTDTQYF.

The chain joins TRBV6-5 to TRBJ1-4; the D gene is possibly TRBD1 (6 bases). Germline V CDR1 and CDR2: MNHEY, SVGAGI. V was pared by 8 bases and J by 3 bases, with 16 bases between. CDR3 length: 15 amino acids. CDR3 in DNA: TGTGCCAGCCGTGGACAGAACACACCTAATGAAAAACTGTTTTTT. This sequence encodes CASRGQNTPNEKLFF.

The chain recombines TRBV7-9 with TRBJ2-2, with 12 bases aligning to TRBD2. Trimming took 4 bases from V and 4 from J; bases not matched to a gene: 4. The germline CDR1 and CDR2 sequences are SEHNR and FQNEAQ (reference sequence). CDR3 length equals 16 residues. The chain's CDR3 is CASSSRLAGVTGELFF. In DNA, the CDR3 is TGTGCCAGCAGCTCTAGACTAGCGGGAGTCACCGGGGAGCTGTTTTTT.